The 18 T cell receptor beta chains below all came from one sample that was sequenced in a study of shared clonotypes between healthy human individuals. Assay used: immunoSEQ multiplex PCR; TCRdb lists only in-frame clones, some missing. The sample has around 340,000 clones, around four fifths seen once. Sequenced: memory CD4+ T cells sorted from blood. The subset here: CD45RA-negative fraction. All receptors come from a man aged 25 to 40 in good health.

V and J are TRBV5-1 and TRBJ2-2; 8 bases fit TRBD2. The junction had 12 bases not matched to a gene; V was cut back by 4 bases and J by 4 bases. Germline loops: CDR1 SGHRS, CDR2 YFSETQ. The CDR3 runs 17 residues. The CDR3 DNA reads TGCGCCAGCAGCCCGGGACTAGGCGGGTCTTCCACCGGGGAGCTGTTTTTT. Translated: CASSPGLGGSSTGELFF.

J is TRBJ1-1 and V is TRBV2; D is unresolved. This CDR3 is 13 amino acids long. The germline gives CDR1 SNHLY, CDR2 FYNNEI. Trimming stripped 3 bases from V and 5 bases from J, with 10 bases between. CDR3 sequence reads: CASSEDLATEAFF. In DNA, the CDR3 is TGTGCCAGCAGTGAGGATTTGGCTACTGAAGCTTTCTTT.

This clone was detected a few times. The CDR3 DNA is TGCGCCAGCAGTGCCGGACTCGGCTATGGCTACACCTTC. Its translation is CASSAGLGYGYTF. V and J are TRBV10-1 and TRBJ1-2, with unresolved D. The CDR3 contains 13 residues. CDR1 is WNHNN and CDR2 is SYGVQD in the germline V gene (reference sequence). V was shortened by 4 bases and J by 4 bases, with 10 bases between the two germline ends.

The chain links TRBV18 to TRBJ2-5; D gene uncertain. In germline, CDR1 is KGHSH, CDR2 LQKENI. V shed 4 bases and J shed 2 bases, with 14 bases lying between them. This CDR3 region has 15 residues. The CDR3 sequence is CASSRSRSNQETQYF. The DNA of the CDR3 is TGTGCCAGCTCACGGTCTCGGTCGAATCAAGAGACCCAGTACTTC.

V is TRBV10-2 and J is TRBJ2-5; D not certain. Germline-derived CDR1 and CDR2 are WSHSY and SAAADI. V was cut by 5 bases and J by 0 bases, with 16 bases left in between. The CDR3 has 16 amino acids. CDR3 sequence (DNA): TGCGCCAGCAGTTTCGACATGGAAGGCTACCAAGAGACCCAGTACTTC. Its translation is CASSFDMEGYQETQYF.

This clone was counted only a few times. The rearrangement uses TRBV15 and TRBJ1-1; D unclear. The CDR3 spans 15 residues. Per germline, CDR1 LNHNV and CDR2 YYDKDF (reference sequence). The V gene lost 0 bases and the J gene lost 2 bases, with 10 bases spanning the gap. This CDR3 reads CATSRDRWGNTEAFF. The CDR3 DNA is TGTGCCACCAGCAGAGATAGGTGGGGTAACACTGAAGCTTTCTTT.

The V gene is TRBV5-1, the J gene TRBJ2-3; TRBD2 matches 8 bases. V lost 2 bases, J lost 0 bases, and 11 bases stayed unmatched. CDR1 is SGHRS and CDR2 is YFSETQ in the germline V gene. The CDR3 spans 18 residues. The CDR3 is CASSLRALAERSTDTQYF. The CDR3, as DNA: TGCGCCAGCAGCTTAAGGGCACTAGCGGAAAGAAGCACAGATACGCAGTATTTT.

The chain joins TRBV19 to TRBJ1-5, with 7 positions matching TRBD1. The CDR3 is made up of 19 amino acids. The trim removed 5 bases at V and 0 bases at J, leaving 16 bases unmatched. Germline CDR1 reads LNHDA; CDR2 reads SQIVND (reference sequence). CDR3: CASSSSRPDRVYSNQPQHF. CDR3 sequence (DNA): TGTGCCAGTAGTTCCTCCCGACCCGACAGGGTTTATAGCAATCAGCCCCAGCATTTT.

CDR3 sequence reads: CADPGTSGDYEQYF. CDR3 DNA: TGTGCCGATCCTGGGACTAGCGGGGACTACGAGCAGTACTTC. The chain uses TRBV6-4 and TRBJ2-7; 13 nucleotides line up with TRBD2. The length of the CDR3 is 14 residues. Losses at the gene ends were 11 bases for V and 3 bases for J; bases not matched to a gene: 7. Germline V CDR1 and CDR2: MRHNA, SNTAGT.

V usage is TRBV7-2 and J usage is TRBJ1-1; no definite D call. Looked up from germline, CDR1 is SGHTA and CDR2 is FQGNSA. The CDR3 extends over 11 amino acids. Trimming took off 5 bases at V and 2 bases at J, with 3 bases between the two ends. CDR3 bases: TGTGCCAGCAGCCATAACACTGAAGCTTTCTTT. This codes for CASSHNTEAFF. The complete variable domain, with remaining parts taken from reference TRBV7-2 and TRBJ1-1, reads GAGVSQSPSNKVTEKGKDVELRCDPISGHTALYWYRQSLGQGLEFLIYFQGNSAPDKSGLPSDRFSAERTGGSVSTLTIQRTQQEDSAVYLCASSHNTEAFFGQGTRLTVV.

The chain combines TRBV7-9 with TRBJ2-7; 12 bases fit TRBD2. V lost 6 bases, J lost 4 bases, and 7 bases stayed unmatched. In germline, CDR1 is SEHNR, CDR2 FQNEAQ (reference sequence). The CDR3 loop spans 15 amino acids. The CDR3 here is CASSPTSGSYYEQYF. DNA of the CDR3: TGTGCCAGCAGTCCGACTAGCGGGAGTTATTACGAGCAGTACTTC.

The CDR3 DNA sequence: TGTGCCAGCAGGGTACAAGGAGGGGAGACCCAGTACTTC. Encoded protein: CASRVQGGETQYF. V usage is TRBV6-1 and J usage is TRBJ2-5, with a possible D match to TRBD2 (6 bases). The CDR3 has 13 residues. The V and J ends lost 6 bases and 5 bases respectively, with 13 bases between them. Germline V gives CDR1 MNHNS, CDR2 SASEGT.

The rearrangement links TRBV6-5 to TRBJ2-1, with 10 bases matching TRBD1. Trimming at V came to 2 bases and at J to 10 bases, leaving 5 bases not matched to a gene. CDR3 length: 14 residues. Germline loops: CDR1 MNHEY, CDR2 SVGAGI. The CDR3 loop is CASSYGTGDGEQFF. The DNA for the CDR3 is TGTGCCAGCAGTTACGGGACAGGGGATGGCGAGCAGTTCTTC.

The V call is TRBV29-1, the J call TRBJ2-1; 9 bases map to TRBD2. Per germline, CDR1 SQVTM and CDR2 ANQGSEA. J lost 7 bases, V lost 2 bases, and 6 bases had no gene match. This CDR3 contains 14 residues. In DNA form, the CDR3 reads TGCAGCGTTGAACGCGGGAGGGCTGGGAATGAGCAGTTCTTC. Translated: CSVERGRAGNEQFF.

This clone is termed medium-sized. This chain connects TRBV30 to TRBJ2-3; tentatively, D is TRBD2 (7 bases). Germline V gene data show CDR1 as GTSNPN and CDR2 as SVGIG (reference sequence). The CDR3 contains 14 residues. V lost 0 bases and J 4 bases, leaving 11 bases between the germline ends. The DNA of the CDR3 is TGTGCCTGGAGTGTAGGGGGGGGCGCAGATACGCAGTATTTT. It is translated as CAWSVGGGADTQYF.

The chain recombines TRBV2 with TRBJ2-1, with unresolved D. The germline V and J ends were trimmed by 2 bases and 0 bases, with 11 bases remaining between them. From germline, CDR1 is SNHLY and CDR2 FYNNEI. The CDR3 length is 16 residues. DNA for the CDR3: TGTGCCAGCAGTGAATCCGGGCCAAGCTCCTACAATGAGCAGTTCTTC. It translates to CASSESGPSSYNEQFF.

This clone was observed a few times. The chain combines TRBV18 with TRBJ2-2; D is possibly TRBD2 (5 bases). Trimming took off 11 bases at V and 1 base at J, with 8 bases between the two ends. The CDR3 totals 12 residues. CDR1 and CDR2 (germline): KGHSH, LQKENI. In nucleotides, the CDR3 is TGTGCCGGCGAGGGGAACACCGGGGAGCTGTTTTTT. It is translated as CAGEGNTGELFF.

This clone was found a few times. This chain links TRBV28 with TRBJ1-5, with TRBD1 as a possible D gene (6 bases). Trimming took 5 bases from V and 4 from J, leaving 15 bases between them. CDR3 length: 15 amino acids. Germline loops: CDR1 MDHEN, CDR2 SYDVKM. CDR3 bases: TGTGCCAGCAGTCCCGGGACAAAGGGGAATCAGCCCCAGCATTTT. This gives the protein CASSPGTKGNQPQHF.